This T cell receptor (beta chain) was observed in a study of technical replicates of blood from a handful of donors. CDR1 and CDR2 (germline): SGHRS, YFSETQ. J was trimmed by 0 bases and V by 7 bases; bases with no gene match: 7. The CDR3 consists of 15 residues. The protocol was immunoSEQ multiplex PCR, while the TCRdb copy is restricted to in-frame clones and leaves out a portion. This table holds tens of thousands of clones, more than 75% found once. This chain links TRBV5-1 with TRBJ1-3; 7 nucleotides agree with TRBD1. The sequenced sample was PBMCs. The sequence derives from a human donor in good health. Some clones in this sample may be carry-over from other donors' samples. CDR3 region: CASGTGTASGNTIYF. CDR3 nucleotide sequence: TGCGCCAGCGGAACCGGGACAGCCTCTGGAAACACCATATATTTT.